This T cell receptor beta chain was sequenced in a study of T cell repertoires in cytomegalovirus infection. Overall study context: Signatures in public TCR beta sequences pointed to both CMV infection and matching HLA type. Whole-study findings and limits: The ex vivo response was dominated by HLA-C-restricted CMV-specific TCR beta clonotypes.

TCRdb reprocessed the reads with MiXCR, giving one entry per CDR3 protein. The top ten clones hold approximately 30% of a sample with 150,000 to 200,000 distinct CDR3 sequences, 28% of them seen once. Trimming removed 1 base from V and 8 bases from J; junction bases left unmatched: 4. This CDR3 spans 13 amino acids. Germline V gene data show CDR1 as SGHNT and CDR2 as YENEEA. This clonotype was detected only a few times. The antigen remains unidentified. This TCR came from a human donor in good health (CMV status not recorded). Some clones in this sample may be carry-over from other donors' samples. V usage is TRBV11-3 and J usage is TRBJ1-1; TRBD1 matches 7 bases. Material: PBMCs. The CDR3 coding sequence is TGTGCCAGCAGCTTAGGGTTGGACAGGGAAGCTTTCTTT. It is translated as CASSLGLDREAFF.